A single sample is the source of the 32 T cell receptor beta chains below, sequenced in a study of T cells after posttransplantation cyclophosphamide. Profiled with immunoSEQ multiplex PCR; TCRdb holds only in-frame clones, not every one. The sample has 30,000 or so clones, roughly 85% seen once; the top ten hold around 3.3%. The sample was PBMCs. Every receptor here comes from a man aged 50-59 years.

This clone appeared once. CDR3 in DNA: TGTGCCAGCAGCGCCCGACGGGACAGGGGGCGGGATACGCAGTATTTT. This gives the protein CASSARRDRGRDTQYF. The chain couples TRBV9 to TRBJ2-3; TRBD1 agrees at 12 bases. V was clipped by 3 bases and J by 6 bases; unmatched bases: 8. The germline gives CDR1 SGDLS, CDR2 YYNGEE. The length of the CDR3 is 16 residues.

V and J are TRBV7-2 and TRBJ1-2, with D hard to call. V lost 5 bases, J lost 0 bases, and 19 bases lay in between. Germline V gene lookup returns CDR1 SGHTA and CDR2 FQGNSA. The CDR3 extends over 17 amino acids. CDR3 in DNA: TGTGCCAGCAGCCCCCTTATACTGCCAGGAACTAACTATGGCTACACCTTC. Amino acid sequence: CASSPLILPGTNYGYTF.

The V gene is TRBV27, the J gene TRBJ1-6, with 8 bases matching TRBD1. Germline V gene data show CDR1 as MNHEY and CDR2 as SMNVEV (reference sequence). The CDR3 is made up of 16 amino acids. With V trimmed by 3 bases and J by 6 bases, 7 bases remained unmatched. CDR3 in amino acids: CASSFSQGASNSPLHF. The CDR3 region has the DNA TGTGCCAGCAGTTTTAGTCAGGGGGCCTCTAATTCACCCCTCCACTTT.

The chain combines TRBV19 with TRBJ2-7; D not resolved. Trimming shortened V by 3 bases and J by 0 bases, and 9 bases separated the two germline ends. Per the germline V gene, CDR1 is LNHDA and CDR2 is SQIVND (reference sequence). The CDR3 consists of 14 residues. CDR3 region: CASSIRGASYEQYF. CDR3 coding DNA: TGTGCCAGTAGTATCCGCGGAGCCTCCTACGAGCAGTACTTC.

The genes are TRBV7-9 and TRBJ2-3; 12 bases are shared with TRBD2. Germline V gene sequence: CDR1 SEHNR, CDR2 FQNEAQ (reference sequence). Germline trimming cut 5 bases from V and 3 bases from J; bases unmatched to any gene: 3. The CDR3 length is 15 residues. DNA of the CDR3: TGTGCCAGCAGCCCGACTAGCGGGAGAACAGATACGCAGTATTTT. Amino acid sequence: CASSPTSGRTDTQYF.

In DNA, the CDR3 is TGCAGCGTCCTGGGACAGGGGTACGAGCAGTACTTC. Protein: CSVLGQGYEQYF. The chain links TRBV29-1 to TRBJ2-7; TRBD1 agrees at 10 bases. In germline, CDR1 is SQVTM, CDR2 ANQGSEA. The CDR3 is 12 amino acids. V shed 6 bases, J shed 4 bases, and the junction held 3 bases outside the gene matches.

This sequence joins TRBV6-6 and TRBJ2-7; 10 bases line up with TRBD2. The V segment lost 7 bases and the J segment 5 bases; nucleotides outside the gene matches: 5. This CDR3 comprises 13 residues. Per the germline V gene, CDR1 is MNHNY and CDR2 is SVGAGI (reference sequence). CDR3 amino acids: CASKPSGGDEQYF. The CDR3 region has the DNA TGTGCCAGCAAACCTAGCGGGGGCGACGAGCAGTACTTC.

CDR3 region: CASSLDSSYNEQFF. DNA for the CDR3: TGTGCCAGCAGCTTGGACAGCTCCTACAATGAGCAGTTCTTC. J is TRBJ2-1 and V is TRBV5-5; D gene unclear. There are 14 residues in the CDR3. CDR1 is SGHKS and CDR2 is YYEKEE in the germline V gene (reference sequence). The ends were cut back, 0 bases at V and 0 bases at J, with 4 bases in the middle.

The rearrangement uses TRBV6-6 and TRBJ1-4; 9 bases agree with TRBD1. Trimming removed 5 bases from V and 2 bases from J; junction bases left unmatched: 6. The CDR3 has 16 residues. The germline V gene has CDR1 MNHNY and CDR2 SVGAGI (reference sequence). CDR3 nucleotides: TGTGCCAGCAGTCCGGGACAGGGCTTCACTAATGAAAAACTGTTTTTT. Its protein is CASSPGQGFTNEKLFF.

This chain links TRBV5-1 with TRBJ2-3; 10 bases are a match to TRBD2. The CDR3 loop spans 13 amino acids. Germline loops: CDR1 SGHRS, CDR2 YFSETQ. V dropped 3 bases and J dropped 15; count of bases not matched to a gene: 10. The DNA of the CDR3 is TGCGCCAGCAGCTCCGAAAGACTAGCGGGTTATTATTTT. Its translation is CASSSERLAGYYF.

The V and J genes are TRBV5-1 and TRBJ2-5, with TRBD2 matching over 7 bases. J was trimmed by 1 base and V by 4 bases; bases with no gene match: 4. From germline, CDR1 is SGHRS and CDR2 YFSETQ. The CDR3 is 14 amino acids. In nucleotides, the CDR3 is TGCGCCAGCAGCCTGGGGGGGGTCCAAGAGACCCAGTACTTC. It codes for CASSLGGVQETQYF.

The chain combines TRBV11-2 with TRBJ1-6; D perhaps matches TRBD1 (5 bases). The germline V gene encodes CDR1 SGHAT and CDR2 FQNNGV. This CDR3 has 15 amino acids. Between the trimmed V and J ends, which lost 0 bases and 9 bases, there was a span of 12 bases. As DNA, the CDR3 is TGTGCCAGCAGCTTAGAAGCAGGGAAGAGTTCACCCCTCCACTTT. Encoded protein: CASSLEAGKSSPLHF.

The V and J genes are TRBV6-5 and TRBJ1-1; no clear D. Germline CDR1 and CDR2: MNHEY and SVGAGI. V was pared by 8 bases and J by 0 bases, with 10 bases between. This CDR3 contains 13 residues. The CDR3 sequence is CASAGRVNTEAFF. The CDR3 bases are TGTGCCAGCGCTGGGCGAGTGAACACTGAAGCTTTCTTT.

This clone was seen only once. The V and J genes are TRBV27 and TRBJ1-5; D remains ambiguous. The V gene lost 5 bases and the J gene lost 9 bases, with 11 bases spanning the gap. The CDR3 has 12 residues. CDR1 MNHEY and CDR2 SMNVEV come from the germline V gene (reference sequence). CDR3 in DNA: TGTGCCAGCAGTCCAATCCGAGGGCCCCAGCATTTT. This gives the protein CASSPIRGPQHF.

This clone was seen only once. V usage is TRBV5-1 and J usage is TRBJ2-1, with 10 bases aligning to TRBD2. The germline CDR1 and CDR2 sequences are SGHRS and YFSETQ. The CDR3 is 17 amino acids. V dropped 4 bases and J dropped 6; count of bases not matched to a gene: 13. The CDR3 spells CASSNSLLAGLSNEQFF. The CDR3 DNA follows: TGCGCCAGCAGCAATTCTTTACTAGCGGGGTTAAGCAATGAGCAGTTCTTC.

The rearrangement uses TRBV5-6 and TRBJ2-7, with 9 nucleotides matching TRBD2. The J segment lost 4 bases and the V segment lost 4 bases, leaving 15 bases of the junction unmatched. CDR1 is SGHDT and CDR2 is YYEEEE in the germline V gene. The CDR3 is 17 amino acids. The CDR3 DNA sequence: TGTGCCAGCAGCCTCGGGTCGTGGGTAGCGGGAGTTTACGAGCAGTACTTC. It translates to CASSLGSWVAGVYEQYF.

About this clone itself: Different DNA sequences within this sample yield the same CDR3. The chain combines TRBV7-9 with TRBJ1-2; D might be TRBD1 (5 bases). V lost 0 bases to trimming and J lost 2 bases, with 10 bases between them. Germline V gives CDR1 SEHNR, CDR2 FQNEAQ (reference sequence). The CDR3 totals 15 residues. Here the CDR3 reads CASSLAYRLNYGYTF. The CDR3 DNA reads TGTGCCAGCAGCTTAGCGTACAGGCTGAACTATGGCTACACCTTC.

The chain couples TRBV4-1 to TRBJ1-1; 9 bases agree with TRBD1. In germline, CDR1 is MGHRA, CDR2 YSYEKL. After removal of 3 bases from V and 5 bases from J, the junction contained 7 bases not matched to a gene. The CDR3 sequence is 15 residues long. CDR3 in DNA: TGCGCCAGCAGCCACCCGGGACAGGGAGTTACTGAAGCTTTCTTT. Translated, it gives CASSHPGQGVTEAFF.

The chain carries TRBV27 and TRBJ1-1; no reliable D call. Between the trimmed V and J ends, which lost 2 bases and 2 bases, there was a span of 6 bases. Per germline, CDR1 MNHEY and CDR2 SMNVEV (reference sequence). CDR3 length: 13 amino acids. The CDR3 protein is CASSLIRNTEAFF. The CDR3 region has the DNA TGTGCCAGCAGTTTAATTAGAAACACTGAAGCTTTCTTT.

The chain has TRBV2 and TRBJ1-5, with D perhaps TRBD1 (5 bases). The germline V gene encodes CDR1 SNHLY and CDR2 FYNNEI. This CDR3 contains 13 residues. V gave up 5 bases and J gave up 7 bases, with 12 bases separating them. Here the CDR3 DNA reads TGTGCCAGCAGTCTCAGGGTTGGGCAGCCCCAGCATTTT. It specifies CASSLRVGQPQHF.

This chain joins TRBV4-3 and TRBJ2-1; 9 bases fit TRBD2. This CDR3 is built from 16 residues. Germline lookup yields CDR1 LGHNA and CDR2 YSLEER. Trimming at V came to 4 bases and at J to 2 bases, leaving 6 bases not matched to a gene. CDR3 nucleotides: TGCGCCAGCAGCCGAAGGCTAGCGGGGACCTACAATGAGCAGTTCTTC. It encodes CASSRRLAGTYNEQFF.

This clone was seen just once. The chain recombines TRBV4-3 with TRBJ1-1, with TRBD1 as a possible D gene (5 bases). Trimming stripped 0 bases from V and 3 bases from J, with 11 bases between. The CDR3 extends over 15 amino acids. CDR1 and CDR2 from the germline V gene are LGHNA and YSLEER. DNA of the CDR3: TGCGCCAGCAGCCAAGACCAAGGGGCCTACACTGAAGCTTTCTTT. This codes for CASSQDQGAYTEAFF.

This clone has only a few counts. The rearrangement joins TRBV28 to TRBJ1-4; maybe TRBD1 (6 bases). Trimming shortened V by 1 base and J by 6 bases, and 12 bases separated the two germline ends. The CDR3 covers 15 residues. In germline, CDR1 is MDHEN, CDR2 SYDVKM. The CDR3 sequence: CASSLSAGAYEKLFF. The CDR3 coding sequence is TGTGCCAGCAGTTTATCGGCAGGGGCTTATGAAAAACTGTTTTTT.

The chain couples TRBV19 to TRBJ2-7; TRBD2 agrees at 13 bases. The CDR3 runs to 15 residues. V was clipped by 5 bases and J by 4 bases; unmatched bases: 5. Germline CDR1 and CDR2: LNHDA and SQIVND (reference sequence). The CDR3 nucleotides read TGTGCCAGTAGTCTACTAGCGGGGGGGCGGTACGAGCAGTACTTC. It translates to CASSLLAGGRYEQYF.

This chain links TRBV6-5 with TRBJ2-7; D ambiguous. In germline, CDR1 is MNHEY, CDR2 SVGAGI. The length of the CDR3 is 13 residues. Trimming took off 6 bases at V and 6 bases at J, with 15 bases between the two ends. The CDR3 DNA reads TGTGCCAGCAGCTCATCCAAGGAGTTCGAGCAGTACTTC. It encodes CASSSSKEFEQYF.

In the case of this clone: The junction does not match germline at one end; this may be a read error. The genes are TRBV29-1 and TRBJ2-2, with D possibly being TRBD2 (5 bases). This CDR3 comprises 14 residues. CDR1 is SQVTM, CDR2 ANQGSEA, per germline. For the CDR3, the DNA is TGCAGCGCAGAAGGTAGGAGGAACTCCGGGGAGCTGTTTTTT. It specifies CSAEGRRNSGELFF.

This chain connects TRBV5-1 to TRBJ1-4; D ambiguous. The CDR3 is made up of 13 amino acids. Trimming cost V 4 bases and J 4 bases, with 8 bases left between them. Germline lookup yields CDR1 SGHRS and CDR2 YFSETQ. The CDR3 spells CASSRAGNEKLFF. The CDR3 region has the DNA TGCGCCAGCAGCCGGGCGGGTAATGAAAAACTGTTTTTT. Full variable domain (outside the CDR3, taken from reference TRBV5-1 and TRBJ1-4): KAGVTQTPRYLIKTRGQQVTLSCSPISGHRSVSWYQQTPGQGLQFLFEYFSETQRNKGNFPGRFSGRQFSNSRSEMNVSTLELGDSALYLCASSRAGNEKLFFGSGTQLSVL.

The chain links TRBV30 to TRBJ1-2; D is undetermined. The ends were cut back, 2 bases at V and 8 bases at J, with 30 bases in the middle. This CDR3 comprises 18 residues. The germline CDR1 and CDR2 sequences are GTSNPN and SVGIG (reference sequence). CDR3 bases: TGTGCCTGGAGTCCAAGCCGTGAGCGGCTCTCTCCAGTAGACGGCTACACCTTC. Its protein product is CAWSPSRERLSPVDGYTF.

The CDR3 spells CASREQGRETQYF. The DNA of the CDR3 is TGTGCCAGCAGAGAACAGGGGCGGGAGACCCAGTACTTC. The chain has TRBV28 and TRBJ2-5; 7 nucleotides line up with TRBD1. With 6 bases clipped from V and 5 bases from J, the junction kept 6 bases outside the gene matches. Looked up from germline, CDR1 is MDHEN and CDR2 is SYDVKM. The CDR3 loop spans 13 amino acids.

This clone has only one observation. The chain links TRBV2 to TRBJ2-3, with D possibly being TRBD2 (6 bases). The V gene lost 4 bases and the J gene lost 3 bases, with 11 bases spanning the gap. The CDR3 has 14 amino acids. The germline V gene encodes CDR1 SNHLY and CDR2 FYNNEI. The CDR3 region is CASSVGGRTDTQYF. The CDR3, as DNA: TGTGCCAGCAGTGTGGGGGGTCGAACAGATACGCAGTATTTT.

The chain recombines TRBV13 with TRBJ2-5; 10 nucleotides agree with TRBD1. Germline trimming cut 7 bases from V and 4 bases from J; bases unmatched to any gene: 6. The CDR3 covers 14 residues. Germline CDR1 and CDR2: PRHDT and FYEKMQ (reference sequence). CDR3 region: CASKRTGGGETQYF. The CDR3 DNA sequence: TGTGCCAGCAAAAGGACAGGGGGGGGAGAGACCCAGTACTTC.

This rearrangement joins TRBV18 to TRBJ1-6, with a tentative D call TRBD1 (6 bases). Between the trimmed V and J ends, which lost 2 bases and 7 bases, there was a span of 12 bases. Germline V lookup: CDR1 KGHSH, CDR2 LQKENI. The CDR3 has 15 residues. CDR3 in amino acids: CASSPGTMLNSPLHF. For the CDR3, the DNA is TGTGCCAGCTCACCAGGGACAATGTTGAATTCACCCCTCCACTTT.